The rows below give T cell receptor beta chains drawn from one sample of a study of control samples from healthy donors and cancer patients. Clones were read by immunoSEQ multiplex PCR, and TCRdb kept only the in-frame ones, dropping some. Here the sample spans tens of thousands of clones, nearly 90% being singletons. Sequencing was performed on PBMCs. These receptors were obtained from a man aged 60 to 69 with colorectal cancer. The CDR3 runs from the conserved cysteine through the conserved F or W. D genes are given only for firm matches. The listing skips clone size in some rows; elsewhere it reads once, few, many or a size class.

clone_size,j_call,cdr3_length,v_call,d_call,cdr3_nt,cdr3_aa
once,TRBJ2-1,18,TRBV4-1,TRBD2,TGCGCCAGCAGCCCTAGCGGTGGAGCGGGGGGGTCCTACAATGAGCAGTTCTTC,CASSPSGGAGGSYNEQFF
NA,TRBJ1-2,15,TRBV6-5,TRBD1,TGTGCCAGCAGGGCCCTCCCAGGGGGTGGCTATGGCTACACCTTC,CASRALPGGGYGYTF
NA,TRBJ1-1,14,TRBV4-2,NA,TGTGCCAGCAGCCAGATTCGAGGGGGGGCTGAAGCTTTCTTT,CASSQIRGGAEAFF
few,TRBJ2-3,16,TRBV28,NA,TGTGCCAGCAGTTTAGTCTTACGGGGCGGCACAGATACGCAGTATTTT,CASSLVLRGGTDTQYF
NA,TRBJ2-7,14,TRBV5-4,TRBD1,TGTGCCAGCAGCACCCCAGGGGGCTCCCACGAGCAGTACTTC,CASSTPGGSHEQYF
NA,TRBJ2-5,18,TRBV29-1,TRBD1,TGCAGCTCCCTCACAAGACAGGGGAATTTGCGATTAGGAGAGACCCAGTACTTC,CSSLTRQGNLRLGETQYF
NA,TRBJ2-7,12,TRBV7-6,NA,TGTGCCAGCAGCTCACCGGCGCGGGAGCAGTACTTC,CASSSPAREQYF
few,TRBJ2-1,19,TRBV11-2,TRBD2,TGTGCCAGCAGCTTAGATTCTAGGAGCGGGGGGGCATCCTACAATGAGCAGTTCTTC,CASSLDSRSGGASYNEQFF
NA,TRBJ2-1,13,TRBV7-3,NA,TGTGCCAGCAGCTCCCCGGGGGGCGATGAGCAGTTCTTC,CASSSPGGDEQFF
NA,TRBJ2-2,14,TRBV7-9,TRBD1,TGTGCCAGCAGCAATGCAGGGGGCACCGGGGAGCTGTTTTTT,CASSNAGGTGELFF
few,TRBJ2-1,17,TRBV27,TRBD2,TGTGCCAGCAGTTTTGGTAGCGGGGGAGGGTCCTACAATGAGCAGTTCTTC,CASSFGSGGGSYNEQFF
NA,TRBJ2-3,14,TRBV19,NA,TGTGCCAGTAGACAGGGCCCTAGCACAGATACGCAGTATTTT,CASRQGPSTDTQYF
NA,TRBJ2-4,16,TRBV5-1,TRBD2,TGCGCCAGCAGCTCCCTGGGGGGGATGGCCAAAAACATTCAGTACTTC,CASSSLGGMAKNIQYF
NA,TRBJ2-6,14,TRBV28,NA,TGTGCCAGCAGTTGGTCGGGGGGCACCAACGTCCTGACTTTC,CASSWSGGTNVLTF
NA,TRBJ2-7,13,TRBV6-5,NA,TGTGCCAGCCGGGCGGGAACTTCCTACGAGCAGTACTTC,CASRAGTSYEQYF
NA,TRBJ2-3,16,TRBV7-2,NA,TGTGCCAGCAGCTTGGGTGGGGTGGGCCGCACAGATACGCAGTATTTT,CASSLGGVGRTDTQYF
once,TRBJ2-4,14,TRBV5-1,NA,TGCGCCAGCAGTGGGGTTCTGGATGGGAACATTCAGTACTTC,CASSGVLDGNIQYF
NA,TRBJ2-2,15,TRBV10-2,NA,TGCGCCAGCAGTGACTGGACAAGCTCTGCCGGGGAGCTGTTTTTT,CASSDWTSSAGELFF
NA,TRBJ1-2,19,TRBV4-2,NA,TGTGCCAGCAGCCAAAACGGCATAAGGGCACAAATTTTAAACTATGGCTACACCTTC,CASSQNGIRAQILNYGYTF
few,TRBJ1-5,16,TRBV4-2,TRBD1,TGTGCCAGCAGCCATCTGGGACAGGGTTTCGGTCAGCCCCAGCATTTT,CASSHLGQGFGQPQHF
NA,TRBJ1-1,13,TRBV19,NA,TGTGCCACCAAGGACAGCCTGAACACTGAAGCTTTCTTT,CATKDSLNTEAFF
once,TRBJ1-1,13,TRBV5-8,TRBD1,TGTGCCAGCACCCGGGACAGGGGTTTCGAAGCTTTCTTT,CASTRDRGFEAFF
NA,TRBJ2-7,11,TRBV21-1,NA,TGTGCCCGCCGGACGTTACACGAGCAGTACTTC,CARRTLHEQYF
NA,TRBJ2-3,15,TRBV6-4,TRBD2,TGTGCCAGCAGTCCGGGACTAGCGGGGTCTGGTACGCAGTATTTT,CASSPGLAGSGTQYF
NA,TRBJ1-6,16,TRBV27,NA,TGTGCCAGCAGTTTATGGCTGAGCTCCTATAATTCACCCCTCCACTTT,CASSLWLSSYNSPLHF
NA,TRBJ2-7,12,TRBV7-9,NA,TGTGCCAGCAGTCCAGGGGAACACGAGCAGTACTTC,CASSPGEHEQYF
NA,TRBJ2-5,20,TRBV6-2/TRBV6-3,TRBD1,TGTGCCAGCAGTTACCTAGGGACAGGGGGCCGGTTTAGGGCCCAAGAGACCCAGTACTTC,CASSYLGTGGRFRAQETQYF
NA,TRBJ2-2,15,TRBV6-5,NA,TGTGCCAGCAGTTCGAGGCCGTATCAGACCGGGGAGCTGTTTTTT,CASSSRPYQTGELFF
NA,TRBJ2-3,12,TRBV7-2,TRBD2,TGTGCCAGCACTCCGAGCGGGGGGGCCTTGTATTTT,CASTPSGGALYF
NA,TRBJ2-2,17,TRBV2,TRBD2,TGTGCCAGCGTGGGGGTCAGCGGGGCCCTGAACACCGGGGAGCTGTTTTTT,CASVGVSGALNTGELFF
NA,TRBJ2-3,15,TRBV5-6,TRBD2,TGTGCCAGCAGCTTGGGACTAGCCCTGGGAGATACGCAGTATTTT,CASSLGLALGDTQYF
medium-sized,TRBJ1-1,14,TRBV11-2,NA,TGTGCCAGCAGCTTAGAGGGGGCTGGCACTGAAGCTTTCTTT,CASSLEGAGTEAFF
few,TRBJ2-1,18,TRBV9,NA,TGTGCCAGCAGCGTAGCTACATACAGGGCAGAAACCTACAATGAGCAGTTCTTC,CASSVATYRAETYNEQFF
few,TRBJ2-2,15,TRBV6-2/TRBV6-3,NA,TGTGCCAGCACCCCCGCGCGGGACAACACCGGGGAGCTGTTTTTT,CASTPARDNTGELFF
NA,TRBJ1-6,18,TRBV10-3,TRBD1,TGTGCCATCAGTGGGACCGGGACAGGGGCCTCTTATAATTCACCCCTCCACTTT,CAISGTGTGASYNSPLHF
NA,TRBJ1-4,15,TRBV6-5,NA,TGTGCCAGCAGTAGAGGACAGACTTATAATGAAAAACTGTTTTTT,CASSRGQTYNEKLFF
NA,TRBJ1-1,12,TRBV12-3/TRBV12-4,NA,TGTGCCAGCAGTTTGCCCAAATTTGAATCTTTCTTT,CASSLPKFESFF
NA,TRBJ2-3,15,TRBV5-6,NA,TGTGCCAGCAGCGTCAGGGTTACAGGCACAGATACGCAGTATTTT,CASSVRVTGTDTQYF
NA,TRBJ2-5,15,TRBV2,TRBD1,TGTGCCAGCAGCCGCGGGACAGGGCCCCAAGAGACCCAGTACTTC,CASSRGTGPQETQYF
NA,TRBJ2-2,15,TRBV28,NA,TGTGCCAGCAAAACGGGGGGCGCGAACACCGGGGAGCTGTTTTTT,CASKTGGANTGELFF
once,TRBJ2-5,15,TRBV27,TRBD2,TGTGCCAGCAGTCCGGGACTAGTTGGGCAAGAGACCCAGTACTTC,CASSPGLVGQETQYF
once,TRBJ2-7,14,TRBV18,NA,TGTGCCAGCCGGACGGGCATTAGTTCCTACGAGCAGTACTTC,CASRTGISSYEQYF
NA,TRBJ1-2,13,TRBV12-3/TRBV12-4,TRBD1,TGTGCCAGCAGTTTCGGGACAGCATATGGCTACACCTTC,CASSFGTAYGYTF
NA,TRBJ1-5,16,TRBV19,TRBD1,TGTGCCAGTAGTATGTGGGGACAGGGAAACAATCAGCCCCAGCATTTT,CASSMWGQGNNQPQHF